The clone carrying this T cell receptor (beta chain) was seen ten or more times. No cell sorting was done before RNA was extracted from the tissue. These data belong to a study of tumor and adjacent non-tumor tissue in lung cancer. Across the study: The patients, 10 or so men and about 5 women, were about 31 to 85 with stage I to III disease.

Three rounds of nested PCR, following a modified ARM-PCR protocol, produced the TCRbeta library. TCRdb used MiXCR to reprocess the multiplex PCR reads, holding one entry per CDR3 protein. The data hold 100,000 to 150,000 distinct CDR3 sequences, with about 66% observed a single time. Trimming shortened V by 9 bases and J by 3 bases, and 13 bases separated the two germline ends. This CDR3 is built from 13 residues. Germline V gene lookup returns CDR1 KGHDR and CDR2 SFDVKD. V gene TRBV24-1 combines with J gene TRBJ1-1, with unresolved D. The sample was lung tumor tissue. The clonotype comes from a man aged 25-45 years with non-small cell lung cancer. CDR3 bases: TGTGCCACCCGAGTAGGTCGGGACACTGAAGCTTTCTTT. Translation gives CATRVGRDTEAFF.